A single T cell receptor (beta chain) is shown here with its context. This receptor's antigen is unknown. The record has no base qualities; no much larger clone is one base away. This sample was included in a study of blood T cell repertoires in COVID-19 (dated by TCRdb to 2018 to 2020). About the investigation overall: Collaborator samples came from the United States, Italy and Spain and covered acute and convalescent phases of COVID-19. The material from the prospective study consisted of cDNA or gDNA derived from T cells, B-cell-depleted T cells, or PBMCs. Deeply sampled blood TCRbeta repertoires from subjects exposed to, actively infected with, or recovered from COVID-19 were included in the dataset. The repertoires were released in a freely available public database intended as a resource for research on the immune response to SARS-CoV-2. The samples were drawn from two sources: the first 160 participants of the ongoing ImmuneRACE study, and 1,000 to 1,500 subjects contributed by 6 global collaborators. The sample metadata nearly always contained a de-identified subject ID, COVID-19 status, age in years and sex. Where available, HLA class I and class II types were obtained from metadata supplied by the sample provider rather than from assay-based typing.

Its CDR3 holds 15 amino acids, cysteine through phenylalanine. CDR3 DNA only is kept here, 45 bases in frame from base 1. CDR1 and CDR2, looked up from the germline V gene, are SNHLY and FYNNEI. Here V drops 6 bases and J drops 3 bases, and the junction holds 7 bases not matched to any gene. TCRbeta CDR3 regions were amplified from genomic DNA by means of the immunoSEQ Assay, a bias-controlled multiplex PCR. Per the authors' processing: The number of nucleated cells in each sample was estimated by amplification of reference gene primers within the assay. Sequence reads were collapsed and filtered to measure the absolute abundance of every unique TCRbeta CDR3 rearrangement. For each sample, productive Simpson clonality was calculated as the square root of Simpson's diversity index over productive rearrangements. The source is immuneACCESS, and TCRdb retained only in-frame sequences with V and J called. Part of the clones is not carried over; for the studies checked, unresolved V genes explain less than half of this, and the remainder is unexplained. V, J and clone size are those of that table, while D and trimming were read from the DNA. The sample table shows about 240,000 clones, and 70% to 90% are seen once. Together, the top ten hold around 5.9% of the sample.

What the study reported, not specific to this receptor: How much clinical and demographic metadata was included differed by source and by participant, and the metadata was provided uncurated.

Whole blood was collected in K2EDTA tubes by collaborating institutions according to the institutions' own protocols. For TCRbeta analysis, collaborators shipped samples as frozen whole blood, isolated PBMCs, or DNA extracted from either of those sample types. The clonotype comes from a man in his 60s with acute or convalescent COVID-19. The sample consisted of peripheral blood. The chain is made from TRBV2 and TRBJ1-4; TRBD1 lines up with 7 middle nucleotides. The nucleotides read TGTGCCAGCAGCACCCGACAGGGCCCTAATGAAAAACTGTTTTTT. This codes for CASSTRQGPNEKLFF.